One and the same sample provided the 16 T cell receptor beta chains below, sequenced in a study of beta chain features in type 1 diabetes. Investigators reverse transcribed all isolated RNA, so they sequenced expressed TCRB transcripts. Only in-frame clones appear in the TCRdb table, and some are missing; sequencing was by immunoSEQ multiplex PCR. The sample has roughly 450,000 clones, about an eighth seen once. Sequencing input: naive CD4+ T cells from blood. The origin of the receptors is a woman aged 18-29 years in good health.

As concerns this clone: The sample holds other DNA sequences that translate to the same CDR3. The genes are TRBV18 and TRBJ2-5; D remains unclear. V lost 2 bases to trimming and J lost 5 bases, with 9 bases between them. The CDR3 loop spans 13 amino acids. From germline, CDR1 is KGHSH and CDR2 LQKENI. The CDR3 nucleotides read TGTGCCAGCTCACCAAACAGTCAGGAGACCCAGTACTTC. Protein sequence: CASSPNSQETQYF.

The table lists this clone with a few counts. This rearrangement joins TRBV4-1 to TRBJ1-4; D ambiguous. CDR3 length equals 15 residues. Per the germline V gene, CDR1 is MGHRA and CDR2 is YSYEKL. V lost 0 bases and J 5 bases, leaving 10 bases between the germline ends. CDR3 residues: CASSQEGRRNEKLFF. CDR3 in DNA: TGCGCCAGCAGCCAAGAGGGTAGGCGGAATGAAAAACTGTTTTTT.

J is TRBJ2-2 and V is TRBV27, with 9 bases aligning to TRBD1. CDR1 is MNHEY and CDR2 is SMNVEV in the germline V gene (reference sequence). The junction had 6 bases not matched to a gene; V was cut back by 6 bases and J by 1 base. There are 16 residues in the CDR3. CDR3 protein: CASRLLDRGNTGELFF. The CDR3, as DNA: TGTGCCAGCAGACTCCTGGACAGGGGGAACACCGGGGAGCTGTTTTTT.

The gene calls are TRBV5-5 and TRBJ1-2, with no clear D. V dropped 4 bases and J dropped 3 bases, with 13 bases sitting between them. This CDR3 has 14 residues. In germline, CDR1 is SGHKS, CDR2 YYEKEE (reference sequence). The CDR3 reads CASSVTWWDYGYTF. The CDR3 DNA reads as TGTGCCAGCAGCGTTACGTGGTGGGACTATGGCTACACCTTC. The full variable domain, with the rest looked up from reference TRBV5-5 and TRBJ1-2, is DAGVTQSPTHLIKTRGQQVTLRCSPISGHKSVSWYQQVLGQGPQFIFQYYEKEERGRGNFPDRFSARQFPNYSSELNVNALLLGDSALYLCASSVTWWDYGYTFGSGTRLTVV.

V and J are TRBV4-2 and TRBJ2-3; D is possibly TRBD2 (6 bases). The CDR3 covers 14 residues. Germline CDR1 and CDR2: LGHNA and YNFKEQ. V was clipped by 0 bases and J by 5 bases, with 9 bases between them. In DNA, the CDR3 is TGTGCCAGCAGCCAAGATCGGAGGGGAGATACGCAGTATTTT. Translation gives CASSQDRRGDTQYF.

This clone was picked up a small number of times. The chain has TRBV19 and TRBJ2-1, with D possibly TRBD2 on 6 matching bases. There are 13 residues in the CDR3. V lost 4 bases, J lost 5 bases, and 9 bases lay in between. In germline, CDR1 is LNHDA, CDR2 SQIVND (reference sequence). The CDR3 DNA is TGTGCCAGTAGTAAGGGACTTGACAATGAGCAGTTCTTC. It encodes CASSKGLDNEQFF.

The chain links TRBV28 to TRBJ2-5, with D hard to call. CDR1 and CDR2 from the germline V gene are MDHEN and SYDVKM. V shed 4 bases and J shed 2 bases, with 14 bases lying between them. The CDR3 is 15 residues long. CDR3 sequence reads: CASSSAENLQETQYF. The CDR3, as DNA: TGTGCCAGCAGTTCCGCCGAGAACCTGCAAGAGACCCAGTACTTC.

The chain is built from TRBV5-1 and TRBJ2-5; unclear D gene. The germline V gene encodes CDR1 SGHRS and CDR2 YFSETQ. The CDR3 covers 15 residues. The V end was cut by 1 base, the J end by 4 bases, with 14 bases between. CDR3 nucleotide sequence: TGCGCCAGCAGCTTGTGGCTAAGCGATGGAGAGACCCAGTACTTC. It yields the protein CASSLWLSDGETQYF.

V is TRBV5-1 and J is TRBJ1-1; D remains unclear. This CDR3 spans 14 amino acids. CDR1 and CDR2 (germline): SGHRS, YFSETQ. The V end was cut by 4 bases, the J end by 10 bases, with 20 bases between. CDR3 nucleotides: TGCGCCAGCAGCCCAGAGCCGGAGGATAGTAGAGCTTTCTTT. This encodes CASSPEPEDSRAFF. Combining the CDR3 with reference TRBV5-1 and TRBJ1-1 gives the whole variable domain KAGVTQTPRYLIKTRGQQVTLSCSPISGHRSVSWYQQTPGQGLQFLFEYFSETQRNKGNFPGRFSGRQFSNSRSEMNVSTLELGDSALYLCASSPEPEDSRAFFGQGTRLTVV.

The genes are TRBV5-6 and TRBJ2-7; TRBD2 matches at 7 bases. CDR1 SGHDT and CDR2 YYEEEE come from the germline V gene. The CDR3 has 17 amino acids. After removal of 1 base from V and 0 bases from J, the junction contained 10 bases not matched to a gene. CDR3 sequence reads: CASSLLTGRESSYEQYF. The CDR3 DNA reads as TGTGCCAGCAGCTTGCTTACTGGGCGGGAGAGCTCCTACGAGCAGTACTTC.

CDR3: CASSLAYGPYEQYV. Written as DNA, the CDR3 is TGTGCCAGCAGCTTAGCCTACGGACCCTACGAGCAGTACGTC. The genes are TRBV7-2 and TRBJ2-7; the D is unclear. The germline V and J ends were trimmed by 0 bases and 2 bases, with 8 bases remaining between them. The germline V gene has CDR1 SGHTA and CDR2 FQGNSA. The CDR3 sequence is 14 residues long.

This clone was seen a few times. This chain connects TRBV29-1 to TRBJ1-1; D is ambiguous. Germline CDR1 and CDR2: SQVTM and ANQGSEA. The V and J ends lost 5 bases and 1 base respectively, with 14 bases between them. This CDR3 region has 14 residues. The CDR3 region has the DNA TGCAGCGTTTCGGATTCCCGGCGGAACACTGAAGCTTTCTTT. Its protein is CSVSDSRRNTEAFF. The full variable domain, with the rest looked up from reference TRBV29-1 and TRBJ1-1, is SAVISQKPSRDICQRGTSLTIQCQVDSQVTMMFWYRQQPGQSLTLIATANQGSEATYESGFVIDKFPISRPNLTFSTLTVSNMSPEDSSIYLCSVSDSRRNTEAFFGQGTRLTVV.

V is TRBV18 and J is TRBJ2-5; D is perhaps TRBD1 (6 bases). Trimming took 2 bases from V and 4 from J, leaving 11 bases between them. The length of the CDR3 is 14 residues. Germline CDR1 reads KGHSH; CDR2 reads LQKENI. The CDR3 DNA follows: TGTGCCAGCTCACCAGTTGGACAGATAGAGACCCAGTACTTC. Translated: CASSPVGQIETQYF.

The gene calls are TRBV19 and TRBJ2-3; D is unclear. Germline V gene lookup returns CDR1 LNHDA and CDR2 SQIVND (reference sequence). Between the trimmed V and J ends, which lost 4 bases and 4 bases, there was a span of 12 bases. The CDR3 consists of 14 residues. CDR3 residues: CASSSRVWADTQYF. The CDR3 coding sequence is TGTGCCAGTAGTAGTCGAGTGTGGGCAGATACGCAGTATTTT.

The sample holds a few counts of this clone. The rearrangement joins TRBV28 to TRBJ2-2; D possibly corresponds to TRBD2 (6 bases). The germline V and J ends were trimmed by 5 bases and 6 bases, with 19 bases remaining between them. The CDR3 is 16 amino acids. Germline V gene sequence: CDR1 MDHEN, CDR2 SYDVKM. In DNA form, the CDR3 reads TGTGCCAGCAGTCGACCCGGGACGGGGAGGCCCGGGGAGCTGTTTTTT. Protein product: CASSRPGTGRPGELFF.

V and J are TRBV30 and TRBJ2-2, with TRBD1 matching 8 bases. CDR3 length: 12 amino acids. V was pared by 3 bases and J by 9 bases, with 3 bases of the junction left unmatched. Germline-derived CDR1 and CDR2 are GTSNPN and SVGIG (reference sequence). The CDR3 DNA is TGTGCCTGGAGGGACAGGGTTTGGGAGCTGTTTTTT. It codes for CAWRDRVWELFF.